These T cell receptor beta chains were read from a single sample in a study of T cell responses to AZD1222 COVID-19 vaccine. Clones were sequenced by immunoSEQ multiplex PCR, and TCRdb holds only the in-frame ones, with some missing. Of 77,000 or so clones in the sample, 85% to 90% were seen once. The sample consisted of peripheral blood, taken on day 0 of AZD1222 vaccination. These receptors were taken from an adult in good health. The CDR3 runs from the conserved cysteine through the conserved F or W. Fields, in order: V gene, D gene, clone size, J gene, CDR3 protein, CDR3 DNA. D genes are given only for firm matches. The size entry is marked missing in some rows and otherwise reads once, few, many or a size class.

v_call: TRBV6-2/TRBV6-3
d_call: NA
clone_size: NA
j_call: TRBJ1-2
cdr3_aa: CASSYIQSGGGYTF
cdr3_nt: TGTGCCAGCAGCTATATTCAGAGCGGTGGTGGCTACACCTTC

v_call: TRBV9
d_call: NA
clone_size: NA
j_call: TRBJ2-7
cdr3_aa: CASSANATLDRSYEQYF
cdr3_nt: TGTGCCAGCAGCGCTAATGCCACCCTCGACAGGTCCTACGAGCAGTACTTC

v_call: TRBV28
d_call: TRBD2
clone_size: NA
j_call: TRBJ2-7
cdr3_aa: CASRETSGSMNEQYF
cdr3_nt: TGTGCCAGCAGAGAGACTAGCGGGAGTATGAACGAGCAGTACTTC

v_call: TRBV6-1
d_call: NA
clone_size: NA
j_call: TRBJ2-7
cdr3_aa: CASSGYGEQRGEQYF
cdr3_nt: TGTGCCAGCAGTGGCTATGGGGAGCAGCGAGGCGAGCAGTACTTC

v_call: TRBV28
d_call: NA
clone_size: NA
j_call: TRBJ1-4
cdr3_aa: CASWREKLFF
cdr3_nt: TGTGCCAGCTGGAGGGAAAAACTGTTTTTT

v_call: TRBV7-6
d_call: TRBD2
clone_size: NA
j_call: TRBJ2-3
cdr3_aa: CASSYSGSDTDTQYF
cdr3_nt: TGTGCCAGCAGCTACAGCGGGAGCGACACAGATACGCAGTATTTT

v_call: TRBV20-1
d_call: TRBD2
clone_size: NA
j_call: TRBJ2-3
cdr3_aa: CSVVAGATQYF
cdr3_nt: TGCAGTGTTGTAGCGGGAGCTACGCAGTATTTT

v_call: TRBV6-5
d_call: NA
clone_size: NA
j_call: TRBJ1-1
cdr3_aa: CASSYRVGDTEAFF
cdr3_nt: TGTGCCAGCAGCTATCGGGTCGGGGACACTGAAGCTTTCTTT

v_call: TRBV7-9
d_call: TRBD1
clone_size: NA
j_call: TRBJ2-1
cdr3_aa: CASSKGQVFGEQFF
cdr3_nt: TGTGCCAGCAGCAAGGGACAGGTCTTCGGTGAGCAGTTCTTC

v_call: TRBV16
d_call: TRBD1
clone_size: NA
j_call: TRBJ2-1
cdr3_aa: CASSQLTGENNEQFF
cdr3_nt: TGTGCCAGCAGCCAATTAACAGGGGAAAACAATGAGCAGTTCTTC

v_call: TRBV11-2
d_call: NA
clone_size: NA
j_call: TRBJ2-1
cdr3_aa: CASSESPNEQFF
cdr3_nt: TGTGCCAGCAGTGAGAGTCCGAATGAGCAGTTCTTC

v_call: TRBV7-2
d_call: TRBD1
clone_size: few
j_call: TRBJ1-4
cdr3_aa: CASSSSGTGGSLSEKLFF
cdr3_nt: TGTGCCAGCAGCTCCTCCGGGACAGGGGGCTCTTTGTCGGAAAAACTGTTTTTT

v_call: TRBV5-1
d_call: NA
clone_size: NA
j_call: TRBJ2-7
cdr3_aa: CASSLAMPYEQYF
cdr3_nt: TGCGCCAGCAGCTTGGCCATGCCCTACGAGCAGTACTTC

v_call: TRBV5-4
d_call: NA
clone_size: NA
j_call: TRBJ1-5
cdr3_aa: CASSPDRFYSNQPQHF
cdr3_nt: TGTGCCAGCAGCCCGGACAGATTTTATAGCAATCAGCCCCAGCATTTT

v_call: TRBV6-2/TRBV6-3
d_call: TRBD1
clone_size: NA
j_call: TRBJ2-5
cdr3_aa: CASSSDRGGETQYF
cdr3_nt: TGTGCCAGCAGTTCCGACAGGGGTGGGGAGACCCAGTACTTC

v_call: TRBV5-1
d_call: TRBD1
clone_size: NA
j_call: TRBJ2-3
cdr3_aa: CASSLVTGPTDTQYF
cdr3_nt: TGCGCCAGCAGCTTGGTGACAGGGCCCACAGATACGCAGTATTTT

v_call: TRBV19
d_call: TRBD2
clone_size: NA
j_call: TRBJ2-7
cdr3_aa: CASSTGTSGGQYF
cdr3_nt: TGTGCCAGTAGTACCGGGACTAGCGGCGGACAGTACTTC

v_call: TRBV4-1
d_call: NA
clone_size: NA
j_call: TRBJ2-1
cdr3_aa: CASSQEFNNEQFF
cdr3_nt: TGCGCCAGCAGCCAAGAATTCAACAATGAGCAGTTCTTC

v_call: TRBV28
d_call: TRBD1
clone_size: NA
j_call: TRBJ1-6
cdr3_aa: CASSFLTGDGSPLHF
cdr3_nt: TGTGCCAGCAGTTTCTTGACAGGGGATGGCTCACCCCTCCACTTT

v_call: TRBV5-1
d_call: NA
clone_size: NA
j_call: TRBJ2-7
cdr3_aa: CASSWAGALEQYF
cdr3_nt: TGCGCCAGCAGCTGGGCAGGGGCGCTGGAGCAGTACTTC

v_call: TRBV18
d_call: TRBD1
clone_size: NA
j_call: TRBJ2-7
cdr3_aa: CASSPGQVGEQYF
cdr3_nt: TGTGCCAGCTCCCCGGGACAGGTGGGTGAGCAGTACTTC

v_call: TRBV5-1
d_call: NA
clone_size: NA
j_call: TRBJ1-1
cdr3_aa: CASSRDMNTEAFF
cdr3_nt: TGCGCCAGCAGCCGGGACATGAACACTGAAGCTTTCTTT

v_call: TRBV4-1
d_call: NA
clone_size: NA
j_call: TRBJ1-4
cdr3_aa: CASSHFRGRDEKLFF
cdr3_nt: TGCGCCAGCAGCCACTTCAGGGGAAGGGATGAAAAACTGTTTTTT

v_call: TRBV27
d_call: NA
clone_size: NA
j_call: TRBJ2-1
cdr3_aa: CASSLTEGDYNEQFF
cdr3_nt: TGTGCCAGCTCCCTCACGGAGGGGGATTACAATGAGCAGTTCTTC

v_call: TRBV19
d_call: TRBD1
clone_size: NA
j_call: TRBJ2-3
cdr3_aa: CASSRKPGQTSTDTQYF
cdr3_nt: TGTGCCAGTAGTCGAAAACCGGGACAGACTAGCACAGATACGCAGTATTTT

v_call: TRBV28
d_call: TRBD2
clone_size: NA
j_call: TRBJ2-1
cdr3_aa: CASRLVGTRRGSSGSKYNEQFF
cdr3_nt: TGTGCCAGCAGATTGGTGGGGACAAGACGAGGTTCTAGCGGGAGCAAATACAATGAGCAGTTCTTC

v_call: TRBV28
d_call: NA
clone_size: NA
j_call: TRBJ1-4
cdr3_aa: CASGKILTNEKLFF
cdr3_nt: TGTGCCAGCGGGAAGATCTTAACTAATGAAAAACTGTTTTTT

v_call: TRBV4-1
d_call: NA
clone_size: NA
j_call: TRBJ2-7
cdr3_aa: CASSQTLRGGEQYF
cdr3_nt: TGCGCCAGCAGCCAAACCCTCAGGGGTGGCGAGCAGTACTTC

v_call: TRBV12-3/TRBV12-4
d_call: TRBD1
clone_size: NA
j_call: TRBJ1-3
cdr3_aa: CASSFDRGDTIYF
cdr3_nt: TGTGCCAGCAGTTTCGACAGGGGGGACACCATATATTTT

v_call: TRBV6-1
d_call: TRBD2
clone_size: NA
j_call: TRBJ2-5
cdr3_aa: CASSERRASGSEETQYF
cdr3_nt: TGTGCCAGCAGTGAACGTCGGGCTAGCGGGAGTGAAGAGACCCAGTACTTC

v_call: TRBV7-9
d_call: NA
clone_size: NA
j_call: TRBJ1-4
cdr3_aa: CASSLQGGTNEKLFF
cdr3_nt: TGTGCCAGCAGCCTCCAAGGGGGGACTAATGAAAAACTGTTTTTT

v_call: TRBV6-1
d_call: NA
clone_size: few
j_call: TRBJ1-1
cdr3_aa: CASSELPRNTEAFF
cdr3_nt: TGTGCCAGCAGTGAATTGCCAAGGAACACTGAAGCTTTCTTT

v_call: TRBV6-5
d_call: TRBD2
clone_size: NA
j_call: TRBJ2-1
cdr3_aa: CASTSGGSYNEQFF
cdr3_nt: TGTGCCAGCACCTCGGGGGGCTCCTACAATGAGCAGTTCTTC

v_call: TRBV11-3
d_call: NA
clone_size: few
j_call: TRBJ2-6
cdr3_aa: CASGRDSGANVLTF
cdr3_nt: TGTGCCAGCGGAAGGGACTCTGGGGCCAACGTCCTGACTTTC

v_call: TRBV28
d_call: NA
clone_size: NA
j_call: TRBJ1-5
cdr3_aa: CASSRNRDSSNQPQHF
cdr3_nt: TGTGCCAGCAGTCGAAATAGGGACTCAAGCAATCAGCCCCAGCATTTT

v_call: TRBV2
d_call: NA
clone_size: few
j_call: TRBJ1-1
cdr3_aa: CASSEGNTEAFF
cdr3_nt: TGTGCCAGCAGTGAAGGGAACACTGAAGCTTTCTTT

v_call: TRBV14
d_call: NA
clone_size: NA
j_call: TRBJ2-1
cdr3_aa: CASSQDLGQYNEQFF
cdr3_nt: TGTGCCAGCAGCCAAGATTTGGGCCAGTACAATGAGCAGTTCTTC

v_call: TRBV27
d_call: NA
clone_size: NA
j_call: TRBJ1-1
cdr3_aa: CASSLWEGGGEAFF
cdr3_nt: TGTGCCAGCAGCCTTTGGGAAGGAGGTGGTGAAGCTTTCTTT

v_call: TRBV5-5
d_call: NA
clone_size: NA
j_call: TRBJ2-5
cdr3_aa: CASSVLPLETQYF
cdr3_nt: TGTGCCAGCAGCGTCCTGCCTTTGGAGACCCAGTACTTC

v_call: TRBV6-2/TRBV6-3
d_call: TRBD1
clone_size: NA
j_call: TRBJ2-7
cdr3_aa: CASSLSGTGGYEQYF
cdr3_nt: TGTGCCAGCAGTTTATCCGGGACAGGGGGCTACGAGCAGTACTTC

v_call: TRBV14
d_call: TRBD2
clone_size: NA
j_call: TRBJ2-1
cdr3_aa: CASSPIAGGYNEQFF
cdr3_nt: TGTGCCAGCAGCCCGATAGCGGGAGGTTACAATGAGCAGTTCTTC

v_call: TRBV30
d_call: NA
clone_size: NA
j_call: TRBJ1-5
cdr3_aa: CAWSVGQPQHF
cdr3_nt: TGTGCCTGGAGTGTAGGTCAGCCCCAGCATTTT

v_call: TRBV7-3
d_call: TRBD2
clone_size: NA
j_call: TRBJ2-4
cdr3_aa: CASSLGTSRTLAKNIQYF
cdr3_nt: TGTGCCAGCAGCTTGGGGACTAGTAGGACTCTAGCCAAAAACATTCAGTACTTC

v_call: TRBV5-1
d_call: NA
clone_size: NA
j_call: TRBJ2-3
cdr3_aa: CASSLSTDTQYF
cdr3_nt: TGCGCCAGCAGCTTGAGCACAGATACGCAGTATTTT